The T cell receptor (beta chain) described here comes from a study of T cells in Graves' hyperthyroidism and ophthalmopathy. General study points: The blood repertoire included most of the expanded thyroid clonotypes above 0.001.

This CDR3 has 16 amino acids. V lost 3 bases, J lost 8 bases, and 6 bases stayed unmatched. Germline CDR1 reads SGHNT; CDR2 reads YENEEA. There are many counts of this clonotype. Its antigen remains unidentified. The investigators amplified TCR beta CDR3 regions from RNA transcripts. During a first-round RT-PCR of the TCR CDR3, the HTBI primer set was used. In TCRdb, the multiplex PCR reads were re-called with MiXCR into one record per CDR3 protein. The table lists around 600,000 distinct CDR3 sequences, around a sixth of them singletons. The chain combines TRBV11-3 with TRBJ2-1, with 14 bases aligning to TRBD2. The TCR originated in a woman in her twenties or thirties with Graves' hyperthyroidism. Sequencing input: blood. The CDR3 DNA sequence: TGTGCCAGCAGCTTGGGGGGACTAGCGGGAGTAGATGAGCAGTTCTTC. Translation: CASSLGGLAGVDEQFF.